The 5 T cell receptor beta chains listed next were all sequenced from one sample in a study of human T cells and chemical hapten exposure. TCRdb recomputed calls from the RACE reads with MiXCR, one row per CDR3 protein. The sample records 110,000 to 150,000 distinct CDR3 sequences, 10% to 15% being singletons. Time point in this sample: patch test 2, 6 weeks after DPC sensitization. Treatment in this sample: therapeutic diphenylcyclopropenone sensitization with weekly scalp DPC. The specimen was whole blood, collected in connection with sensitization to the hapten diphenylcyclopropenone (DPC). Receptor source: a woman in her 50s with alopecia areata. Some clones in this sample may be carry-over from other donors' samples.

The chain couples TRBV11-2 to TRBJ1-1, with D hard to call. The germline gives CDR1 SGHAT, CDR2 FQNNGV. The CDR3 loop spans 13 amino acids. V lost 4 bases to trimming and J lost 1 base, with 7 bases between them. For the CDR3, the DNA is TGTGCCAGCAGCTCGGGAAGGAACACTGAAGCTTTCTTT. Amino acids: CASSSGRNTEAFF.

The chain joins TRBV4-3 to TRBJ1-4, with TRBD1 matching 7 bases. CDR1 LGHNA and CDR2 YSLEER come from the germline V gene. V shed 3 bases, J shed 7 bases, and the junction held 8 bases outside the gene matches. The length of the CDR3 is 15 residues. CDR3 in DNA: TGCGCCAGCAGCCAGGGAGACAGGGTCGGTGAAAAACTGTTTTTT. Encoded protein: CASSQGDRVGEKLFF.

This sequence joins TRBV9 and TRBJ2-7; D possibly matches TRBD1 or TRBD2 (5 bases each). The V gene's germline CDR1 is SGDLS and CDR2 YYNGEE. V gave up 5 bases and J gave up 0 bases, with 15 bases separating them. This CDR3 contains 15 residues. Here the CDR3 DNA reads TGTGCCAGCAGTCGAACCGGGACCACCTCCTACGAGCAGTACTTC. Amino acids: CASSRTGTTSYEQYF.

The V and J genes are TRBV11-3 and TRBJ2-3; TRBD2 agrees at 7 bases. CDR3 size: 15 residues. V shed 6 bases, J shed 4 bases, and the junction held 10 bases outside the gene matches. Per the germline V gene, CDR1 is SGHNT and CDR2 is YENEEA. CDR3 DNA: TGTGCCAGCAGTCTCTGGCCGGGAGGCGCAGATACGCAGTATTTT. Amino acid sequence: CASSLWPGGADTQYF.

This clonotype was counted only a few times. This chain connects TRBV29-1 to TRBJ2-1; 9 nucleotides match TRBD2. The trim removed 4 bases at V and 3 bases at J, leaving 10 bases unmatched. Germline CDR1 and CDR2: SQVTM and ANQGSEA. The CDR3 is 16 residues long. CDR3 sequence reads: CSVGSSGDLLYNEQFF. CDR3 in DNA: TGCAGCGTTGGCTCTAGCGGGGACCTGCTCTACAATGAGCAGTTCTTC.